A single sample gave rise to the 4 T cell receptor beta chains below, sequenced in a study of shared clonotypes between healthy human individuals (dated by TCRdb to 2020 to 2021). The protocol used for the library was the immunoSEQ multiplex PCR assay. What TCRdb holds here is the immuneACCESS table cut down to in-frame rearrangements. Part of the clones is not present; checked against another copy, under half of the missing clones reflect an unresolved V gene, and the others are unexplained. This sample gives millions of clones in total; approximately 92% of them show up just once. More than 0.12% of the sample belongs to the ten largest clones. The specimen sequenced was naive CD4+ T cells sorted from blood. The cell subset or site label of this sample denotes: CD45RA+ positively selected. The receptor source for this set is a man between 18 and 29 years old in good health.

This chain uses TRBV9 with TRBJ1-3; 7 bases fit TRBD1. Per the germline V gene, CDR1 is SGDLS and CDR2 is YYNGEE. The CDR3 totals 14 residues. J gave up 4 bases and V 4 bases, and 5 bases lay outside the gene matches. DNA for the CDR3: TGTGCCAGCAGCCCAGGGGGACCCGGAAACACCATATATTTT. Its protein is CASSPGGPGNTIYF.

The rearrangement uses TRBV27 and TRBJ2-3, with D tentatively TRBD1 (6 bases). Trimming removed 6 bases at V and 0 bases at J, with 16 bases between. CDR1 and CDR2 from the germline V gene are MNHEY and SMNVEV (reference sequence). This CDR3 is built from 16 residues. CDR3 sequence (DNA): TGTGCCAGCAGACCAGACAGGAAGCTTAGCACAGATACGCAGTATTTT. Translating gives CASRPDRKLSTDTQYF.

The chain combines TRBV5-1 with TRBJ1-6; possibly TRBD1 for D (6 bases). This CDR3 contains 20 residues. V shed 0 bases and J shed 0 bases, with 19 bases lying between them. Germline V gives CDR1 SGHRS, CDR2 YFSETQ. The CDR3 reads CASSLEPTGRLSSYNSPLHF. CDR3 bases: TGCGCCAGCAGCTTGGAACCCACAGGGCGCCTTAGCTCCTATAATTCACCCCTCCACTTT. Variable domain in full (rest from reference TRBV5-1 and TRBJ1-6): KAGVTQTPRYLIKTRGQQVTLSCSPISGHRSVSWYQQTPGQGLQFLFEYFSETQRNKGNFPGRFSGRQFSNSRSEMNVSTLELGDSALYLCASSLEPTGRLSSYNSPLHFGNGTRLTVT.

The V call is TRBV10-3, the J call TRBJ2-7; no reliable D call. The CDR3 covers 14 residues. The germline gives CDR1 ENHRY, CDR2 SYGVKD. Trimming took off 4 bases at V and 0 bases at J, with 10 bases between the two ends. CDR3: CAISGVQSSYEQYF. The CDR3 bases are TGTGCCATCAGTGGTGTACAGAGCTCCTACGAGCAGTACTTC.